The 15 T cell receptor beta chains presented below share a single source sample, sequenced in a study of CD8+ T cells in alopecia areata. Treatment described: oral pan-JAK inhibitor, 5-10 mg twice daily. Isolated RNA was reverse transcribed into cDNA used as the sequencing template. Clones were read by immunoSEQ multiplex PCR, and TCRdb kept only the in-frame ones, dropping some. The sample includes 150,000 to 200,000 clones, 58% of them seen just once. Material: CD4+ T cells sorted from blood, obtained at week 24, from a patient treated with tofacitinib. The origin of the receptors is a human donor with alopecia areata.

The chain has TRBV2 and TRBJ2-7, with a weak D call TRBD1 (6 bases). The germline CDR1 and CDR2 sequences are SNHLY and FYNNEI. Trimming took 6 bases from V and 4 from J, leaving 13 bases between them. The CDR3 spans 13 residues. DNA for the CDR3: TGTGCCAGCAGGGGGGACACGAGGTACGAGCAGTACTTC. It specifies CASRGDTRYEQYF.

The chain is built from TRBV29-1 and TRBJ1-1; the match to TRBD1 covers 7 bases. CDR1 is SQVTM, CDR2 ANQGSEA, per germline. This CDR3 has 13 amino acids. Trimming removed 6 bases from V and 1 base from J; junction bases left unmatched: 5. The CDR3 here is CSVMRGPNTEAFF. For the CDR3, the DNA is TGCAGCGTAATGAGGGGGCCGAACACTGAAGCTTTCTTT. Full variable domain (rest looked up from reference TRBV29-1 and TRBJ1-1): SAVISQKPSRDICQRGTSLTIQCQVDSQVTMMFWYRQQPGQSLTLIATANQGSEATYESGFVIDKFPISRPNLTFSTLTVSNMSPEDSSIYLCSVMRGPNTEAFFGQGTRLTVV.

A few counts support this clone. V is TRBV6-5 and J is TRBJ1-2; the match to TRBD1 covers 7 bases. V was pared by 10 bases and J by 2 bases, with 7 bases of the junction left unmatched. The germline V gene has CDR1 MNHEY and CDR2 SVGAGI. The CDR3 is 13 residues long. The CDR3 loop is CATSGQPNYGYTF. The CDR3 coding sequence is TGTGCCACTTCGGGACAGCCAAACTATGGCTACACCTTC.

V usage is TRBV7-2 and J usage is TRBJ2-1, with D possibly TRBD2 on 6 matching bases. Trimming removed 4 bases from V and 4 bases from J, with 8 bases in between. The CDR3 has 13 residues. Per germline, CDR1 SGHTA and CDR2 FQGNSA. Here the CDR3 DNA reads TGTGCCAGCAGCTCGACTAGGTACAATGAGCAGTTCTTC. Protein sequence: CASSSTRYNEQFF.

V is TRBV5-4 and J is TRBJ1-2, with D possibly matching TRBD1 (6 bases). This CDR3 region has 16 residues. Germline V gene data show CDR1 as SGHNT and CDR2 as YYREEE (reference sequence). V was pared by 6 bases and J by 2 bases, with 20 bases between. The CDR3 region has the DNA TGTGCCAGCAACAAAGGGACACCGGATTCAAACTATGGCTACACCTTC. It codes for CASNKGTPDSNYGYTF.

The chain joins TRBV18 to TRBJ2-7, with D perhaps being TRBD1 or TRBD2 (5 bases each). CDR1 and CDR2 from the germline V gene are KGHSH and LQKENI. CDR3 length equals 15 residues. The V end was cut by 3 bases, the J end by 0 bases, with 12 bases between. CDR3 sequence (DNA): TGTGCCAGCTCACCCATTGGGACGAGCTCCTACGAGCAGTACTTC. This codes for CASSPIGTSSYEQYF.

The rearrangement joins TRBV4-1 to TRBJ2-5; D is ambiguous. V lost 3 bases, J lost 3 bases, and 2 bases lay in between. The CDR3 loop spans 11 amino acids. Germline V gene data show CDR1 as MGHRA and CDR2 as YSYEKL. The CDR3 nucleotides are TGCGCCAGCAGCCACGAAGAGACCCAGTACTTC. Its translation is CASSHEETQYF.

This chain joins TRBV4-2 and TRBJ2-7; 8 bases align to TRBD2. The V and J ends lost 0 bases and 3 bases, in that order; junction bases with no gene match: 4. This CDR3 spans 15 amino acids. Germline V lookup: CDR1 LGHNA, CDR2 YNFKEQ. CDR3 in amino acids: CASSQDSSGVYEQYF. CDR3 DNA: TGTGCCAGCAGCCAAGATAGTAGCGGGGTCTACGAGCAGTACTTC.

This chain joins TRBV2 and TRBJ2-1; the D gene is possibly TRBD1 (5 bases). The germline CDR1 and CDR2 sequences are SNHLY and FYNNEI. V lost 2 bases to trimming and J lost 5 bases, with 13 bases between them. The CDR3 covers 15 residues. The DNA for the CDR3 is TGTGCCAGCAGTGAACACCAGGGCGATAACAATGAGCAGTTCTTC. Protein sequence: CASSEHQGDNNEQFF.

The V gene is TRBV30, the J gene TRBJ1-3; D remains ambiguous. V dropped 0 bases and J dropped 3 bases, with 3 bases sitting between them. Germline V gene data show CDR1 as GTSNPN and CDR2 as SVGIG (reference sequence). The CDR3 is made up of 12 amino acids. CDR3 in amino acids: CAWSVSGNTIYF. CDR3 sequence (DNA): TGTGCCTGGAGTGTAAGTGGAAACACCATATATTTT. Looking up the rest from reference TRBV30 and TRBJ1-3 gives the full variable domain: SQTIHQWPATLVQPVGSPLSLECTVEGTSNPNLYWYRQAAGRGLQLLFYSVGIGQISSEVPQNLSASRPQDRQFILSSKKLLLSDSGFYLCAWSVSGNTIYFGEGSWLTVV.

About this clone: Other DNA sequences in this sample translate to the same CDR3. The CDR3: CAWSVSGYGYTF. The CDR3 DNA is TGTGCCTGGAGTGTATCCGGATATGGCTACACCTTC. The chain has TRBV30 and TRBJ1-2; D not certain. The CDR3 runs to 12 residues. CDR1 GTSNPN and CDR2 SVGIG come from the germline V gene (reference sequence). Trimming pared 0 bases from V and 5 bases from J, leaving 7 bases between.

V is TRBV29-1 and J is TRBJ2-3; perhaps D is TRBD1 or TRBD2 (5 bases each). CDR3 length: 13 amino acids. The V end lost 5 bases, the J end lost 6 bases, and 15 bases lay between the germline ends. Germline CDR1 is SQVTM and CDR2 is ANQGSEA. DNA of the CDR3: TGCAGCGTTTTGACTCGGGGACGGGATACGCAGTATTTT. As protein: CSVLTRGRDTQYF.

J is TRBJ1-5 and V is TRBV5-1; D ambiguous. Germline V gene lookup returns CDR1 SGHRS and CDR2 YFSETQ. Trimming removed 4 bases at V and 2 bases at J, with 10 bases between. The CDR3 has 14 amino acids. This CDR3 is CASSPDWGNQPQHF. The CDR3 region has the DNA TGCGCCAGCAGCCCCGACTGGGGCAATCAGCCCCAGCATTTT.

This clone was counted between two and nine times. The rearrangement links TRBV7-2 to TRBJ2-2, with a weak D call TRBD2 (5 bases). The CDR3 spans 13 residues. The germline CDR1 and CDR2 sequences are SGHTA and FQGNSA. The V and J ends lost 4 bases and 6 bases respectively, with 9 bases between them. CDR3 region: CASSSRLSGELFF. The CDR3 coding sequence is TGTGCCAGCAGCTCAAGACTATCCGGGGAGCTGTTTTTT.

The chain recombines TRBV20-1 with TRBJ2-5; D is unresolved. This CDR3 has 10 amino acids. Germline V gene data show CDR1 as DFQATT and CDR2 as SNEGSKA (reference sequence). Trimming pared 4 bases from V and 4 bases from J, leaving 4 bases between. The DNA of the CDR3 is TGCAGTGCTAAACGAGAGACCCAGTACTTC. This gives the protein CSAKRETQYF.